This T cell receptor beta chain derives from a study of vaccination effects on CD4 cells after COVID-19. As concerns this clone: What it binds is unknown.

Expansion of antigen-specific CD4+ T cells with viral peptide pools was carried out by the ViraFEST assay before sequencing. Subsequent to a culture period of 10 days, CD4+ T cells were isolated. Either the mRNA-1273 or the BNT162b2 vaccine was given to participants as two doses. The assay was immunoSEQ multiplex PCR, and TCRdb's table has in-frame clones only and misses some. The table records about 24,000 clones, 60% to 85% of them present only once. Sequencing used CD4+ T cells from PBMCs cultured with HCoV-NL63 spike peptides, obtained after COVID-19 vaccination. The sequence was obtained from a human donor who received a COVID-19 vaccine.

Here the CDR3 DNA reads TGTGCCAGCAGCTTAGAGGGACAGAGGTTTAGCAATCAGCCCCAGCATTTT. This gives the protein CASSLEGQRFSNQPQHF. The chain carries TRBV7-9 and TRBJ1-5; 7 positions agree with TRBD1. J lost 0 bases, V lost 1 base, and 6 bases had no gene match. The CDR3 extends over 17 amino acids. CDR1 and CDR2 (germline): SEHNR, FQNEAQ (reference sequence). The full variable domain, in which reference TRBV7-9 and TRBJ1-5 provide the parts outside the CDR3, is DTGVSQNPRHKITKRGQNVTFRCDPISEHNRLYWYRQTLGQGPEFLTYFQNEAQLEKSRLLSDRFSAERPKGSFSTLEIQRTEQGDSAMYLCASSLEGQRFSNQPQHFGDGTRLSIL.